Reported below is one TCR beta chain. The record originates from a study of cytomegalovirus exposure and HLA in healthy donors. The CDR3 is 15 amino acids. Looked up from germline, CDR1 is GTSNPN and CDR2 is SVGIG (reference sequence). V gave up 2 bases and J gave up 7 bases, with 15 bases separating them. The PCR used 60 Vbeta and 13 Jbeta primers. Using immunoSEQ multiplex PCR, the repertoire was profiled, and TCRdb retains in-frame clones only, with some absent. The data show under 200,000 clones, about 80% seen once. The receptor's source is a young man in good health and CMV-seronegative. The V and J genes are TRBV30 and TRBJ1-6, with D perhaps TRBD1 (5 bases). What was sequenced was PBMCs. The CDR3: CAWSPAGVKNSPLHF. The CDR3 region has the DNA TGTGCCTGGAGTCCAGCGGGGGTAAAGAATTCACCCCTCCACTTT.